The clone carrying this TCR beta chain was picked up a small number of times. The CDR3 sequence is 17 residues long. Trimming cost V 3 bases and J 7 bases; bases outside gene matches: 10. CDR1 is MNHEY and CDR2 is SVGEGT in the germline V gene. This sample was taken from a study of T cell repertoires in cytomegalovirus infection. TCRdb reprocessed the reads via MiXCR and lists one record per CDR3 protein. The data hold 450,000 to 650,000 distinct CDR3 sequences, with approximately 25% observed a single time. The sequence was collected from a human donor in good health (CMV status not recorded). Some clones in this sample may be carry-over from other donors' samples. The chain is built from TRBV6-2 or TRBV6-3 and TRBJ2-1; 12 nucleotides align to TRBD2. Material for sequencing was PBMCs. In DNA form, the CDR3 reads TGTGCCAGCAGTTATTCTAGCGGGAGGGCCTCTCGTAATGAGCAGTTCTTC. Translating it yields CASSYSSGRASRNEQFF.